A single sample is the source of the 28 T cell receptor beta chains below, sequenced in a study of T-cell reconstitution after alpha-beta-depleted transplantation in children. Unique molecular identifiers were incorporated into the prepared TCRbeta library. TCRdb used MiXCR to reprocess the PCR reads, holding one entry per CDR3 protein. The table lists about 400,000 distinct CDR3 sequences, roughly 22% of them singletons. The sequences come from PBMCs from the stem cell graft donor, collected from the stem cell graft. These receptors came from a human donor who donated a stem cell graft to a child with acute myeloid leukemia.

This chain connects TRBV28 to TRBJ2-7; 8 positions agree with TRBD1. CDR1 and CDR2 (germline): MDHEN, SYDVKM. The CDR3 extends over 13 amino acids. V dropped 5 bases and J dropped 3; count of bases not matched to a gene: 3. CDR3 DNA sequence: TGTGCCAGCAGTGCTACAGGGGGCTACGAGCAGTACTTC. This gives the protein CASSATGGYEQYF.

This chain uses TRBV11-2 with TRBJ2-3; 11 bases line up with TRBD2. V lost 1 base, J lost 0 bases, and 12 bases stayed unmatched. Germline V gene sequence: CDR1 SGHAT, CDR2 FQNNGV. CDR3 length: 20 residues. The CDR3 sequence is CASSLGYGLAGGPSTDTQYF. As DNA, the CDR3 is TGTGCCAGCAGCTTAGGTTACGGACTAGCGGGCGGTCCTAGCACAGATACGCAGTATTTT. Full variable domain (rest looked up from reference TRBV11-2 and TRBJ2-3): EAGVAQSPRYKIIEKRQSVAFWCNPISGHATLYWYQQILGQGPKLLIQFQNNGVVDDSQLPKDRFSAERLKGVDSTLKIQPAKLEDSAVYLCASSLGYGLAGGPSTDTQYFGPGTRLTVL.

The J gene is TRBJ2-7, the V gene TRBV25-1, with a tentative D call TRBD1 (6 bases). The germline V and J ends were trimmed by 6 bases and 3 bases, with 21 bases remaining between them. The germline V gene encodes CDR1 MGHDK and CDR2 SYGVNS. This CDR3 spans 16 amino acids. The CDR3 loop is CASSSSPGHPSYEQYF. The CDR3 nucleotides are TGTGCCAGCAGCTCCTCTCCGGGACACCCCAGCTACGAGCAGTACTTC.

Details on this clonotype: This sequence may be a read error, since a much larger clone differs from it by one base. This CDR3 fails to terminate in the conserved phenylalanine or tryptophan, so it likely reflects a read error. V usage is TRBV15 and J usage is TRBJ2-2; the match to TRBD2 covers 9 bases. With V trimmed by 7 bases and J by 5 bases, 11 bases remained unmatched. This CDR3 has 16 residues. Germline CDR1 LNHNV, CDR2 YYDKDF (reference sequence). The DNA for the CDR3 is TGTGCCACCAACATGGCGGGAGGGACGGGGACCGGGGAGCTGTTTTAT. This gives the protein CATNMAGGTGTGELFY.

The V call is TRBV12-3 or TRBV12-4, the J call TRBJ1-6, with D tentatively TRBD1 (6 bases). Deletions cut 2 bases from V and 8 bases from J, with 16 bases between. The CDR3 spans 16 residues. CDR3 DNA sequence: TGTGCCAGCAGTTTACCCGCCGGGGGGGCCCATTCACCCCTCCACTTT. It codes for CASSLPAGGAHSPLHF.

The CDR3 nucleotides are TGTGCCAGCCATTCTTTTAGCGCTACACACACAGATACGCAGTATTTT. Residues: CASHSFSATHTDTQYF. The chain joins TRBV28 to TRBJ2-3, with D tentatively TRBD2 (5 bases). CDR1 is MDHEN, CDR2 SYDVKM, per germline. The CDR3 is made up of 16 amino acids. V was trimmed by 8 bases and J by 2 bases, leaving 20 bases between them.

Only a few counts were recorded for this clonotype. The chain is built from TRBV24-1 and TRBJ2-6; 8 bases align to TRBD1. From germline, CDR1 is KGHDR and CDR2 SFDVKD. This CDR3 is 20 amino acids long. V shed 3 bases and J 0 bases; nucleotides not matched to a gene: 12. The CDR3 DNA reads TGTGCCACCAGTGATGCACCGGGACAGGCCCTTTCCTCTGGGGCCAACGTCCTGACTTTC. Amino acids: CATSDAPGQALSSGANVLTF.

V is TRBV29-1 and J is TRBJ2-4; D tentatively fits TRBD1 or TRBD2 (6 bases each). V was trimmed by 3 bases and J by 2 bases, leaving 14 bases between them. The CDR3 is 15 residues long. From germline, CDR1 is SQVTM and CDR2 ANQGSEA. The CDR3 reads CSVDVGGSTKNIQYF. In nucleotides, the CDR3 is TGCAGCGTTGATGTCGGGGGCTCGACCAAAAACATTCAGTACTTC.

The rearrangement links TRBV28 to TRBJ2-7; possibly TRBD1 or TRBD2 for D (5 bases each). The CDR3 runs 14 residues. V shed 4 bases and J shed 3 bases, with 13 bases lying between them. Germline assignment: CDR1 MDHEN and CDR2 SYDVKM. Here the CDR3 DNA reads TGTGCCAGCAGTTACCCGGGACGGAGCTACGAGCAGTACTTC. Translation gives CASSYPGRSYEQYF. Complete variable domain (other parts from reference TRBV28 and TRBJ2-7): DVKVTQSSRYLVKRTGEKVFLECVQDMDHENMFWYRQDPGLGLRLIYFSYDVKMKEKGDIPEGYSVSREKKERFSLILESASTNQTSMYLCASSYPGRSYEQYFGPGTRLTVT.

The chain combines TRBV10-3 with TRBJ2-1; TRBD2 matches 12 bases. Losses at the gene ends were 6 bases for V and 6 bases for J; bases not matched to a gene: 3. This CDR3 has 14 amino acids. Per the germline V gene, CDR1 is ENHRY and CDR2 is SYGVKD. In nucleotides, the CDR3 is TGTGCCATCAGGACTAGCGGGAGCTCCAATGAGCAGTTCTTC. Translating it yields CAIRTSGSSNEQFF.

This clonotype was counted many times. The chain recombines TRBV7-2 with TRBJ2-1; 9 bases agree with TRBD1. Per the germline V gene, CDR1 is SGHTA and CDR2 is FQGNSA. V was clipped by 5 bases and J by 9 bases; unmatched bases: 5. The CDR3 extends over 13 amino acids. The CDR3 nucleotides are TGTGCCAGCAGCGCAACAGGGGGCCTTGAGCAGTTCTTC. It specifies CASSATGGLEQFF.

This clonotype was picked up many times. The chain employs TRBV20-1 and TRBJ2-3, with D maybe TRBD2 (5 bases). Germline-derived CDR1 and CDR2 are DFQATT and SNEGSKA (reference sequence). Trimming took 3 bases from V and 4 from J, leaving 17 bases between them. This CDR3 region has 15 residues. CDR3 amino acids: CSASSPIGKSDTQYF. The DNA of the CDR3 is TGCAGTGCTAGCAGTCCGATCGGGAAGTCAGATACGCAGTATTTT.

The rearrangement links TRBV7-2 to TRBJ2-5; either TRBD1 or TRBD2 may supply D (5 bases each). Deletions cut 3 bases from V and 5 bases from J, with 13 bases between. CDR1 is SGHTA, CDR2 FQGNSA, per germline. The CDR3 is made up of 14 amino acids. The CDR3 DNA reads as TGTGCCAGCAGCTTGGGGCTAGCTCTCGAGACCCAGTACTTC. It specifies CASSLGLALETQYF. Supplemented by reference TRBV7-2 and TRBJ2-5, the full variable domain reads GAGVSQSPSNKVTEKGKDVELRCDPISGHTALYWYRQSLGQGLEFLIYFQGNSAPDKSGLPSDRFSAERTGGSVSTLTIQRTQQEDSAVYLCASSLGLALETQYFGPGTRLLVL.

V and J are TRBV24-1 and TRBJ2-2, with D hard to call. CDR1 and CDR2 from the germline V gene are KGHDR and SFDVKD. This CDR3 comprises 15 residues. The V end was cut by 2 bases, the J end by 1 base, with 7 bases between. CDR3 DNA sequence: TGTGCCACCAGTGATTGGTCGGTGAACACCGGGGAGCTGTTTTTT. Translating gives CATSDWSVNTGELFF.

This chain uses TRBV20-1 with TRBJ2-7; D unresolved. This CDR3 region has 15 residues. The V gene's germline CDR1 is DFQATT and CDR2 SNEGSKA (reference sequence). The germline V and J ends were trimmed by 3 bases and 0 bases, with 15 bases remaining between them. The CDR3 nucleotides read TGCAGTGCTAGCCCCAATACGAGGAGCTCCTACGAGCAGTACTTC. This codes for CSASPNTRSSYEQYF.

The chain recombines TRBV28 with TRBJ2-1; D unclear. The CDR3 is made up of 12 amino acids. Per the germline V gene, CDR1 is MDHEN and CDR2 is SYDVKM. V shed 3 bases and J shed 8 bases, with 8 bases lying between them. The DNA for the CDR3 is TGTGCCAGCAGTTTTCCCCCCGATGAGCAGTTCTTC. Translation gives CASSFPPDEQFF.

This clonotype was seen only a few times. CDR3 nucleotide sequence: TGCGCCAGCAGCTTGAATCGTGGGGCACCGAACACCGGGGAGCTGTTTTTT. Translation gives CASSLNRGAPNTGELFF. This sequence joins TRBV5-1 and TRBJ2-2, with D perhaps TRBD1 (5 bases). Per germline, CDR1 SGHRS and CDR2 YFSETQ. With 1 base removed from V and 0 bases from J, the gap between germline ends came to 13 bases. The CDR3 has 17 residues.

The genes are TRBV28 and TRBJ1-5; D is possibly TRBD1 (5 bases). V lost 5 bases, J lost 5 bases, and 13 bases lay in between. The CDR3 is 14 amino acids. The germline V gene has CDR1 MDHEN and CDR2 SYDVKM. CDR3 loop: CASSIQDRYQPQHF. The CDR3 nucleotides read TGTGCCAGCAGTATACAGGACCGATATCAGCCCCAGCATTTT.

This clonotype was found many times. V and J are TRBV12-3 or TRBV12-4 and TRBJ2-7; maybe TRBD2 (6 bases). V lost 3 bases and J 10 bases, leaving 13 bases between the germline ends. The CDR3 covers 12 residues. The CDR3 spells CASSFGVAEQYF. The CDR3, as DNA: TGTGCCAGCAGTTTTGGGGTAGCGGAACAGTACTTC.

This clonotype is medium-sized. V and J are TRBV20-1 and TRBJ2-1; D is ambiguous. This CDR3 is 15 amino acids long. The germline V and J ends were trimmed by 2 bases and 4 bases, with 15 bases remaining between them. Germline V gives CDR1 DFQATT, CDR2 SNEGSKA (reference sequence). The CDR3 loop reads CSARPPPMGYNEQFF. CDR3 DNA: TGCAGTGCTAGACCCCCCCCGATGGGTTACAATGAGCAGTTCTTC.

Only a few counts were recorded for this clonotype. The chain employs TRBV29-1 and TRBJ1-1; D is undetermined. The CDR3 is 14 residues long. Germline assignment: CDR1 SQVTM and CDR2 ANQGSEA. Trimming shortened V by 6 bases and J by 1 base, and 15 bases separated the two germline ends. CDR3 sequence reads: CSVGTIGWNTEAFF. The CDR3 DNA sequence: TGCAGCGTCGGTACGATAGGGTGGAACACTGAAGCTTTCTTT.

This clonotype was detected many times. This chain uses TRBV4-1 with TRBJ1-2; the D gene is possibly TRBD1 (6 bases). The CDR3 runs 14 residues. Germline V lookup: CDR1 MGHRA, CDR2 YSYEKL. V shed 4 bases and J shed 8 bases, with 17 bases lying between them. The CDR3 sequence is CASSRPGQNSGYTF. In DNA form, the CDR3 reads TGCGCCAGCAGCCGCCCCGGACAGAATTCCGGCTACACCTTC.

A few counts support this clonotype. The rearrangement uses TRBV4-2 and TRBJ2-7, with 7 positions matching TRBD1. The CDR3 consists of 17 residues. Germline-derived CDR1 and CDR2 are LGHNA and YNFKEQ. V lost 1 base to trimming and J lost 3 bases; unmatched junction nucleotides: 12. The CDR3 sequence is CASSQVPGQDFRYEQYF. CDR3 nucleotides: TGTGCCAGCAGCCAAGTACCCGGACAGGACTTTCGCTACGAGCAGTACTTC.

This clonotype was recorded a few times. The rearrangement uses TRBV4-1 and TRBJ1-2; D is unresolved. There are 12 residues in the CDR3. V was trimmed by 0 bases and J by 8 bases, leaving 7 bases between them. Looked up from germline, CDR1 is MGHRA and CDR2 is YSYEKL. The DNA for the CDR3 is TGCGCCAGCAGCCAAGATAGACTCGGCTACACCTTC. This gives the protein CASSQDRLGYTF.

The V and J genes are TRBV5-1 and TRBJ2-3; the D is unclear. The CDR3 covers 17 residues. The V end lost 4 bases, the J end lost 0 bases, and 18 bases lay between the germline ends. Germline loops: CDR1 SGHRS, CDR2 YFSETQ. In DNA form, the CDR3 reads TGCGCCAGCAGCCCCCAAGGTTCAGGCGTCAGCACAGATACGCAGTATTTT. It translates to CASSPQGSGVSTDTQYF. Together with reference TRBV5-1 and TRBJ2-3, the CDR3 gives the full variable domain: KAGVTQTPRYLIKTRGQQVTLSCSPISGHRSVSWYQQTPGQGLQFLFEYFSETQRNKGNFPGRFSGRQFSNSRSEMNVSTLELGDSALYLCASSPQGSGVSTDTQYFGPGTRLTVL.

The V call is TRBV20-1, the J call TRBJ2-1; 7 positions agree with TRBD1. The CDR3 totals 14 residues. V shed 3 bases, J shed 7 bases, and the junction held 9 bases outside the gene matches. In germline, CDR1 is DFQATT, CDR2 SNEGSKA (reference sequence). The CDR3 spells CSARTGSYRNEQFF. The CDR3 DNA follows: TGCAGTGCTAGGACAGGGTCTTATAGGAATGAGCAGTTCTTC.

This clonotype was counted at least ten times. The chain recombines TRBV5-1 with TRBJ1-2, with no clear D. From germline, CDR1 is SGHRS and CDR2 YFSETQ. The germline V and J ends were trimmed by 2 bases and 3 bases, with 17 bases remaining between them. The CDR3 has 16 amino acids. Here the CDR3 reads CASSFVSGSAHYGYTF. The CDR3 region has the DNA TGCGCCAGCAGCTTTGTGTCTGGCAGCGCGCACTATGGCTACACCTTC.

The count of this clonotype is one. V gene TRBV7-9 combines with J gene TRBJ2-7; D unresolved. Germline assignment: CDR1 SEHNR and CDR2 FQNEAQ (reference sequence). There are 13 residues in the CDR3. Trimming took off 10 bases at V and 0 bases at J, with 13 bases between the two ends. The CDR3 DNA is TGTGCCATCTCGACGGCGTGCTCCTACGAGCAGTACTTC. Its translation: CAISTACSYEQYF.